Shown below are 26 T cell receptor beta chains from a single sample sequenced in a study of beta chain features in type 1 diabetes. Isolated RNA was reverse transcribed in full, so expressed TCRB transcripts were sequenced. Here immunoSEQ multiplex PCR was the method, and the copy in TCRdb shows in-frame clones only, minus some. The repertoire holds 850,000 to 900,000 clones, about a sixth seen once, with 0.023% in the top ten. Sequenced material: naive CD4+ T cells from blood. The receptors come from a woman aged 18-29 years in good health.

As to this clone: At one end, the junction sequence differs from germline, possibly due to a read error. The chain uses TRBV4-2 and TRBJ1-5; TRBD1 is a possible D gene (5 bases). This CDR3 spans 16 amino acids. The V gene's germline CDR1 is LGHNA and CDR2 YNFKEQ. The CDR3: CASSEEVAGSNQPQHF. CDR3 nucleotides: TGTGCCAGCAGCGAAGAGGTGGCAGGGTCAAATCAGCCCCAGCATTTT.

This clone has a handful of counts. This chain uses TRBV5-6 with TRBJ1-2, with D possibly being TRBD1 (5 bases). Germline CDR1 SGHDT, CDR2 YYEEEE. Deletions cut 7 bases from V and 4 bases from J, with 11 bases between. The length of the CDR3 is 12 residues. CDR3 residues: CASRGASYGYTF. The CDR3 DNA is TGTGCCAGCCGAGGGGCCTCCTATGGCTACACCTTC.

The chain joins TRBV7-2 to TRBJ2-1; 8 positions match TRBD2. V trimming: 2 bases; J trimming: 5 bases; junction bases outside the gene matches: 11. CDR3 length equals 17 residues. CDR1 and CDR2 (germline): SGHTA, FQGNSA. The CDR3 DNA reads as TGTGCCAGCAGCTTACGCGGGCGGGAGGACCTACACAATGAGCAGTTCTTC. Protein: CASSLRGREDLHNEQFF.

V gene TRBV5-4 combines with J gene TRBJ2-3, with 10 positions matching TRBD2. This CDR3 region has 17 residues. Losses at the gene ends were 5 bases for V and 2 bases for J; bases not matched to a gene: 11. Germline V gene sequence: CDR1 SGHNT, CDR2 YYREEE (reference sequence). The CDR3 DNA reads TGTGCCAGCAGGCGGACTAGCGGTGGGTCCAACACAGATACGCAGTATTTT. This codes for CASRRTSGGSNTDTQYF.

CDR3 amino acids: CASSQEVRGYNEQFF. The CDR3 bases are TGCGCCAGCAGCCAAGAGGTCAGGGGGTACAATGAGCAGTTCTTC. The chain has TRBV4-3 and TRBJ2-1; 7 positions agree with TRBD1. Germline V CDR1 and CDR2: LGHNA, YSLEER. V gave up 0 bases and J gave up 4 bases; unmatched junction bases: 3. CDR3 length equals 15 residues.

With regard to this clone: Other DNA variants within this sample encode the same CDR3. The rearrangement links TRBV19 to TRBJ2-7; the match to TRBD2 covers 11 bases. V lost 4 bases to trimming and J lost 1 base; unmatched junction nucleotides: 3. The germline CDR1 and CDR2 sequences are LNHDA and SQIVND (reference sequence). The length of the CDR3 is 15 residues. CDR3 sequence: CASSTGTSGSYEQYF. The CDR3 DNA follows: TGTGCCAGTAGTACAGGGACTAGCGGTTCCTACGAGCAGTACTTC.

This clone came up a few times. V gene TRBV29-1 combines with J gene TRBJ1-1; 8 positions match TRBD1. Trimming took 6 bases from V and 5 from J; bases not matched to a gene: 5. The V gene's germline CDR1 is SQVTM and CDR2 ANQGSEA. This CDR3 is 12 amino acids long. For the CDR3, the DNA is TGCAGCGTACTCCGGACAGGGACTGAAGCTTTCTTT. Translation: CSVLRTGTEAFF. The variable domain in full, with the rest retrieved from reference TRBV29-1 and TRBJ1-1, is SAVISQKPSRDICQRGTSLTIQCQVDSQVTMMFWYRQQPGQSLTLIATANQGSEATYESGFVIDKFPISRPNLTFSTLTVSNMSPEDSSIYLCSVLRTGTEAFFGQGTRLTVV.

This clone has only a few counts. The chain carries TRBV4-2 and TRBJ2-1; weak D call: TRBD1 (6 bases). V was trimmed by 1 base and J by 7 bases, leaving 17 bases between them. Germline V gene sequence: CDR1 LGHNA, CDR2 YNFKEQ. The CDR3 totals 16 residues. The CDR3 loop is CASSQGDIVWLNEQFF. The CDR3 DNA reads as TGTGCCAGCAGCCAAGGGGACATAGTGTGGTTAAATGAGCAGTTCTTC.

The gene calls are TRBV7-2 and TRBJ1-5; D possibly corresponds to TRBD1 (6 bases). Germline CDR1 SGHTA, CDR2 FQGNSA. V was pared by 3 bases and J by 0 bases, with 9 bases between. The CDR3 contains 15 residues. CDR3 nucleotides: TGTGCCAGCAGCTTGAGGGGGGGTAGCAATCAGCCCCAGCATTTT. It codes for CASSLRGGSNQPQHF. Full variable domain (outside the CDR3, taken from reference TRBV7-2 and TRBJ1-5): GAGVSQSPSNKVTEKGKDVELRCDPISGHTALYWYRQSLGQGLEFLIYFQGNSAPDKSGLPSDRFSAERTGGSVSTLTIQRTQQEDSAVYLCASSLRGGSNQPQHFGDGTRLSIL.

The chain links TRBV7-9 to TRBJ1-4, with D tentatively TRBD1 (5 bases). Trimming left V 5 bases short and J 1 base short, with 11 bases between. CDR1 is SEHNR and CDR2 is FQNEAQ in the germline V gene (reference sequence). This CDR3 has 15 amino acids. The CDR3 reads CASSSMGVTNEKLFF. The CDR3 coding sequence is TGTGCCAGCAGCAGCATGGGGGTAACTAATGAAAAACTGTTTTTT.

The chain links TRBV28 to TRBJ2-7; the D call may be TRBD1 or TRBD2 (5 bases each). The V end lost 1 base, the J end lost 3 bases, and 10 bases lay between the germline ends. The germline gives CDR1 MDHEN, CDR2 SYDVKM. The CDR3 runs to 14 residues. The CDR3: CASSLSGAYYEQYF. The CDR3 region has the DNA TGTGCCAGCAGTTTATCCGGGGCTTACTACGAGCAGTACTTC.

In this sample, this clone turned up a few times. This rearrangement joins TRBV7-9 to TRBJ1-1; tentatively, D is TRBD1 (6 bases). Deletions cut 1 base from V and 6 bases from J, with 9 bases between. From germline, CDR1 is SEHNR and CDR2 FQNEAQ (reference sequence). The CDR3 is made up of 13 amino acids. DNA for the CDR3: TGTGCCAGCAGCTTAGACAGGGCCTCTGAAGCTTTCTTT. This codes for CASSLDRASEAFF.

The chain combines TRBV25-1 with TRBJ2-4, with 8 bases aligning to TRBD1. The germline gives CDR1 MGHDK, CDR2 SYGVNS. V gave up 3 bases and J gave up 4 bases; unmatched junction bases: 5. The CDR3 is made up of 15 amino acids. CDR3 in amino acids: CASSDPRQGKNIQYF. In DNA, the CDR3 is TGTGCCAGCAGTGATCCCCGACAGGGGAAAAACATTCAGTACTTC. Combining the CDR3 with reference TRBV25-1 and TRBJ2-4 gives the whole variable domain EADIYQTPRYLVIGTGKKITLECSQTMGHDKMYWYQQDPGMELHLIHYSYGVNSTEKGDLSSESTVSRIRTEHFPLTLESARPSHTSQYLCASSDPRQGKNIQYFGAGTRLSVL.

The V gene is TRBV14, the J gene TRBJ1-1, with 10 bases fitting TRBD1. Trimming removed 0 bases from V and 6 bases from J; junction bases left unmatched: 10. CDR3 size: 17 residues. The germline V gene has CDR1 SGHDN and CDR2 FVKESK. The CDR3 nucleotides read TGTGCCAGCAGCCAAGATGGGGACAGGGGATTACGCGCTGAAGCTTTCTTT. Translation: CASSQDGDRGLRAEAFF.

The rearrangement uses TRBV19 and TRBJ2-1; 13 nucleotides match TRBD2. CDR1 is LNHDA and CDR2 is SQIVND in the germline V gene (reference sequence). This CDR3 is 16 amino acids long. J gave up 5 bases and V 6 bases, and 7 bases lay outside the gene matches. The CDR3 nucleotides read TGTGCCAGTAGGGCAACGGGACTAGCGGGAAACAATGAGCAGTTCTTC. Translation gives CASRATGLAGNNEQFF.

This clone was observed a few times. In the same sample, other DNA sequences code for this CDR3. This chain uses TRBV20-1 with TRBJ2-6; D unresolved. Germline CDR1 reads DFQATT; CDR2 reads SNEGSKA (reference sequence). The CDR3 is 11 amino acids. The V end was cut by 3 bases, the J end by 4 bases, with 1 base between. The CDR3 DNA is TGCAGTGCTAGGGGGGCCAACGTCCTGACTTTC. Translation gives CSARGANVLTF.

V gene TRBV7-2 combines with J gene TRBJ2-5, with D uncertain. The J call may be wrong; the DNA end is better matched by TRBJ2-7. The CDR3 runs 12 residues. The germline gives CDR1 SGHTA, CDR2 FQGNSA. The CDR3 protein is CASSSTPVEQYF. The CDR3 DNA reads as TGTGCCAGCAGCTCCACCCCCGTCGAGCAGTACTTC.

This clone was counted once. The V gene is TRBV4-1, the J gene TRBJ2-3, with D uncertain. V lost 4 bases to trimming and J lost 1 base, with 6 bases between them. Germline lookup yields CDR1 MGHRA and CDR2 YSYEKL. The CDR3 totals 13 residues. Here the CDR3 DNA reads TGCGCCAGCAGCCCGGTGGGCACAGATACGCAGTATTTT. Protein product: CASSPVGTDTQYF.

The chain uses TRBV4-3 and TRBJ2-2; no reliable D call. CDR3 length: 15 amino acids. The ends were cut back, 0 bases at V and 5 bases at J, with 10 bases in the middle. Germline lookup yields CDR1 LGHNA and CDR2 YSLEER. CDR3: CASSQEWMRTGELFF. CDR3 nucleotide sequence: TGCGCCAGCAGCCAAGAATGGATGAGGACCGGGGAGCTGTTTTTT.

The chain combines TRBV6-5 with TRBJ2-5; 10 bases align to TRBD2. CDR3 length: 15 amino acids. Germline V gene lookup returns CDR1 MNHEY and CDR2 SVGAGI. V dropped 7 bases and J dropped 5; count of bases not matched to a gene: 10. The CDR3 DNA reads as TGTGCCAGCAAGGCAGCGGGAGGGCCGGAGGAGACCCAGTACTTC. This encodes CASKAAGGPEETQYF.

A remark on this clone: Germline is not matched at one junction end, which may reflect a read error. The chain recombines TRBV9 with TRBJ2-7; D call uncertain. Germline-derived CDR1 and CDR2 are SGDLS and YYNGEE. The CDR3 extends over 13 amino acids. The CDR3 DNA reads as TGTGCCAGCAGCTCATCAGGATCCTCCGAGCAGTACTTC. Its translation: CASSSSGSSEQYF.

This clone was detected a few times. The chain couples TRBV4-3 to TRBJ2-1; D may be TRBD2 (6 bases). The CDR3 loop spans 14 amino acids. Germline CDR1 and CDR2: LGHNA and YSLEER. The V gene lost 1 base and the J gene lost 10 bases, with 14 bases spanning the gap. CDR3 amino acids: CASSQVYSGSEQFF. The CDR3 DNA reads TGCGCCAGCAGCCAAGTTTATTCCGGGAGCGAGCAGTTCTTC.

The J gene is TRBJ2-7, the V gene TRBV10-3; maybe TRBD2 (7 bases). The V gene's germline CDR1 is ENHRY and CDR2 SYGVKD. The CDR3 sequence is 15 residues long. V lost 11 bases and J lost 2, with 22 bases in between. The CDR3 is CASKASGGGPYEQYF. CDR3 nucleotides: TGTGCCTCCAAGGCTAGCGGAGGGGGACCCTACGAGCAGTACTTC.

The rearrangement joins TRBV7-2 to TRBJ2-7, with 11 bases fitting TRBD2. The CDR3 runs to 16 residues. Losses at the gene ends were 4 bases for V and 3 bases for J; bases not matched to a gene: 8. Germline V lookup: CDR1 SGHTA, CDR2 FQGNSA. CDR3 nucleotide sequence: TGTGCCAGCAGCTACAATAGCGGGAGGGCCGTCTACGAGCAGTACTTC. Amino acids: CASSYNSGRAVYEQYF.

The V gene is TRBV5-1, the J gene TRBJ2-1, with 8 bases fitting TRBD2. Trimming removed 6 bases from V and 2 bases from J; junction bases left unmatched: 7. The length of the CDR3 is 15 residues. Germline CDR1 reads SGHRS; CDR2 reads YFSETQ. The CDR3 coding sequence is TGCGCCAGCACCCGGGGGGGTTCGGCCTACAATGAGCAGTTCTTC. Amino acid sequence: CASTRGGSAYNEQFF.

In this sample, this clone turned up a few times. The chain employs TRBV2 and TRBJ1-2; TRBD1 matches 9 bases. Germline values: CDR1 SNHLY, CDR2 FYNNEI. CDR3 size: 13 residues. V shed 5 bases and J 8 bases; nucleotides not matched to a gene: 6. The CDR3 DNA is TGTGCCAGCAGTCTTCGGACAGGGGAAGGCTACACCTTC. Amino acids: CASSLRTGEGYTF.